The 10 T cell receptor beta chains below all came from one sample that was sequenced in a study of identical twins. TCRdb reprocessed the 5' RACE reads with MiXCR, giving one entry per CDR3 protein. In the table there are 450,000 to 650,000 distinct CDR3 sequences, 13% to 15% of which are singletons. This same sample was also part of a study on yellow fever vaccine responses in identical twins.

Material: CD4+ T cells sorted from blood. The receptors stem from a woman aged 18-29 years in good health.

The CDR3, as DNA: TGTGCCACCCGGCGGGGGGAGACCCAGTACTTC. Its translation is CATRRGETQYF. V and J are TRBV10-3 and TRBJ2-5; 7 bases fit TRBD2. The CDR3 runs 11 residues. Germline V lookup: CDR1 ENHRY, CDR2 SYGVKD. The trim removed 10 bases at V and 5 bases at J, leaving 4 bases unmatched.

The table lists this clonotype with a few counts. The chain recombines TRBV6-5 with TRBJ1-2; no reliable D call. The V end was cut by 5 bases, the J end by 10 bases, with 14 bases between. This CDR3 is 12 amino acids long. Germline V gene sequence: CDR1 MNHEY, CDR2 SVGAGI. CDR3 loop: CASSKSGVLYTF. The DNA of the CDR3 is TGTGCCAGCAGTAAATCTGGGGTGCTCTACACCTTC.

J is TRBJ2-1 and V is TRBV20-1, with D possibly called TRBD1 or TRBD2 (5 bases each). Trimming removed 5 bases from V and 0 bases from J, with 17 bases in between. This CDR3 has 16 residues. Germline-derived CDR1 and CDR2 are DFQATT and SNEGSKA (reference sequence). The DNA of the CDR3 is TGCAGTGCTGGAACCGGGACCCCCTCCTCCTACAATGAGCAGTTCTTC. Residues: CSAGTGTPSSYNEQFF.

The chain is built from TRBV21-1 and TRBJ1-5. TRBV21-1 is deemed a pseudogene. The CDR3 sequence is 12 residues long. The CDR3 region has the DNA TGTGCCAGCAGCGGATTGACGCAGCCCCAGCATTTT. Amino acids: CASSGLTQPQHF.

This clonotype was observed many times. The V call is TRBV12-3 or TRBV12-4, the J call TRBJ1-5; TRBD1 aligns across 9 bases. CDR3 length: 15 residues. The V and J ends lost 5 bases and 3 bases, in that order; junction bases with no gene match: 5. The CDR3 sequence is CASSPRTGDNQPQHF. The CDR3 DNA follows: TGTGCCAGCAGTCCCCGGACAGGGGACAATCAGCCCCAGCATTTT.

The chain combines TRBV24-1 with TRBJ2-1, with 10 bases identical to TRBD2. J lost 0 bases, V lost 3 bases, and 10 bases had no gene match. The length of the CDR3 is 19 residues. Germline V lookup: CDR1 KGHDR, CDR2 SFDVKD. CDR3 DNA: TGTGCCACCAGTGATACTCCGGGACTAGCGTGGAGCTCCTACAATGAGCAGTTCTTC. Residues: CATSDTPGLAWSSYNEQFF.

At least ten counts were recorded for this clonotype. The J gene is TRBJ2-6, the V gene TRBV5-1, with D hard to call. The CDR3 spans 14 residues. Germline assignment: CDR1 SGHRS and CDR2 YFSETQ. The germline V and J ends were trimmed by 2 bases and 0 bases, with 3 bases remaining between them. The CDR3 here is CASSFASGANVLTF. In nucleotides, the CDR3 is TGCGCCAGCAGCTTCGCCTCTGGGGCCAACGTCCTGACTTTC.

This chain connects TRBV20-1 to TRBJ2-5; D gene ambiguous. V lost 6 bases and J lost 8, with 13 bases in between. Germline V gives CDR1 DFQATT, CDR2 SNEGSKA (reference sequence). The CDR3 extends over 11 amino acids. The DNA for the CDR3 is TGCAGTGCGCCAGAAAGGAGAACCCAGTACTTC. Protein: CSAPERRTQYF.

The chain carries TRBV3-1 and TRBJ2-2, with TRBD2 matching over 8 bases. The CDR3 runs to 15 residues. The germline V gene encodes CDR1 LGHDT and CDR2 YNNKEL (reference sequence). The ends lost 5 bases at V and 6 bases at J; junction bases unmatched: 8. Written as DNA, the CDR3 is TGTGCCAGCAGCGGCGGCCCGGGGGGGCCCGGGGAGCTGTTTTTT. Encoded protein: CASSGGPGGPGELFF.

This clonotype was observed a few times. The J gene is TRBJ2-2, the V gene TRBV6-5, with TRBD1 matching over 7 bases. Germline assignment: CDR1 MNHEY and CDR2 SVGAGI. This CDR3 is built from 14 residues. Trimming at V came to 3 bases and at J to 4 bases, leaving 2 bases not matched to a gene. The CDR3 spells CASSYNRGTGELFF. The CDR3 nucleotides read TGTGCCAGCAGTTATAACAGGGGCACCGGGGAGCTGTTTTTT.